Following are 3 T cell receptor beta chains from one sample sequenced in a study of coeliac disease. Assay used: immunoSEQ multiplex PCR; TCRdb lists only in-frame clones, some missing. The profile shows 3,500 to 5,500 clones, less than 75% of them singletons. The sample comprised intraepithelial lymphocytes from the gut. The receptors shown here come from a woman under 30 with active celiac disease.

In its sample, this clone was seen a few times. The chain couples TRBV7-9 to TRBJ1-2; possible D gene TRBD1, 6 bases. Germline CDR1 is SEHNR and CDR2 is FQNEAQ (reference sequence). This CDR3 comprises 15 residues. Trimming left V 5 bases short and J 0 bases short, with 13 bases between. CDR3 sequence reads: CASSRTEETNYGYTF. In nucleotides, the CDR3 is TGTGCCAGCAGCAGGACAGAAGAAACTAACTATGGCTACACCTTC. The full variable domain, rest sourced from reference TRBV7-9 and TRBJ1-2, is DTGVSQNPRHKITKRGQNVTFRCDPISEHNRLYWYRQTLGQGPEFLTYFQNEAQLEKSRLLSDRFSAERPKGSFSTLEIQRTEQGDSAMYLCASSRTEETNYGYTFGSGTRLTVV.

This chain joins TRBV7-2 and TRBJ2-7; 7 bases agree with TRBD2. This CDR3 comprises 14 residues. With V trimmed by 7 bases and J by 3 bases, 9 bases remained unmatched. The V gene's germline CDR1 is SGHTA and CDR2 FQGNSA. CDR3 amino acids: CASTHVGGIYEQYF. CDR3 nucleotides: TGTGCCAGCACCCACGTCGGGGGGATCTACGAGCAGTACTTC.

By share of the sample, this clone is medium-sized (0.01 to 0.1%). The rearrangement uses TRBV7-9 and TRBJ2-7; D is uncertain. Per the germline V gene, CDR1 is SEHNR and CDR2 is FQNEAQ (reference sequence). The CDR3 has 12 residues. V lost 1 base to trimming and J lost 7 bases, with 8 bases between them. CDR3 protein: CASSLGAREQYF. The CDR3 DNA reads as TGTGCCAGCAGCTTAGGGGCGAGAGAGCAGTACTTC.